Sequencing of this T cell receptor (beta chain) was carried out in a study of cytomegalovirus exposure and HLA in healthy donors. Overall study findings and caveats: Previous analysis showed most TCR beta V segments were productive about 90% or about 30% of the time. The Asian-associated ancestry cluster reportedly had fewer N-insertions than the approximately 610-donor mean in a later analysis.

Germline CDR1 and CDR2: KGHSH and LQKENI. The CDR3 has 14 residues. Deletions cut 4 bases from V and 4 bases from J, with 13 bases between. Primers included in the PCR were 60 Vbeta and 13 Jbeta primers. Profiling relied on immunoSEQ multiplex PCR, and the TCRdb table lists in-frame clones only, not all of them. The sample comprises just over 150,000 clones, around 83% of which are singletons, and roughly 2.1% rests with the top ten. Concerning this clone: What it recognizes is unknown.

The chain links TRBV18 to TRBJ1-1; no reliable D call. The clonotype comes from a man aged 18 to 29 in good health and CMV-seropositive. The sample consisted of PBMCs. The chain's CDR3 is CASSRPAESTEAFF. CDR3 DNA: TGTGCCAGCTCACGTCCGGCGGAGAGCACTGAAGCTTTCTTT.